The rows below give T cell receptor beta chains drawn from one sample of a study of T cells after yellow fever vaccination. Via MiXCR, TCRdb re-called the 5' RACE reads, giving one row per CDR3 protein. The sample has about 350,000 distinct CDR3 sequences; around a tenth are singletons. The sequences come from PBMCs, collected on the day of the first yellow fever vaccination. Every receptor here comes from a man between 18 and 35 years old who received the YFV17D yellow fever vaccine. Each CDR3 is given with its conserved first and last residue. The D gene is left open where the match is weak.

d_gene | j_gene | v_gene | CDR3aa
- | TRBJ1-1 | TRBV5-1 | CASSLFGGTGNTEAFF
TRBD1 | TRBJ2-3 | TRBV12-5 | CASGSRTGADTQYF
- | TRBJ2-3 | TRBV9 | CASSQGLPADTQYF
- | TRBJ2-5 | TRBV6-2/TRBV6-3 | CASSSTGPQETQYF
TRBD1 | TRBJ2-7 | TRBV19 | CASSPGQGPTYEQYF
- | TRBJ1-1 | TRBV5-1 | CASGLGQNTEAFF
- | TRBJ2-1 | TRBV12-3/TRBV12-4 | CASSFRVGDEQFF
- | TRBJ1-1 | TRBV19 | CASSIGTTEAFF
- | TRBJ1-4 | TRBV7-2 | CASSLPESEKLFF
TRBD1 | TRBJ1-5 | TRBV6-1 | CASNTQGNQPQHF
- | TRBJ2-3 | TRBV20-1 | CSARDLGGPNTQYF
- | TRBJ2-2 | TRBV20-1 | CSAPHAGTTNTGELFF
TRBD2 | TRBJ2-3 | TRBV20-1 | CSARGLVAGGPPDTQYF
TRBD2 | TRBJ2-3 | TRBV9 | CASRRGGLATDTQYF
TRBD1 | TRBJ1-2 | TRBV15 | CATSRTGTGVYGYTF
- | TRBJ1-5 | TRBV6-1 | CASIDAVGEGALRPQHF
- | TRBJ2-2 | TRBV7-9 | CASSPRVGRNTGELFF
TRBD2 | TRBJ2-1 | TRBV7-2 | CASSSGLAGGDNEQFF
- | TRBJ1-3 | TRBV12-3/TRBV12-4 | CASSRWLGGNTIYF
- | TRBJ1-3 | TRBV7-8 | CASSWTVGNTIYF
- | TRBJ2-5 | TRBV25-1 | CASSDFNNQETQYF
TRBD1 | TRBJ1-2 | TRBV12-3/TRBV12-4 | CASSRGQGGAGYTF
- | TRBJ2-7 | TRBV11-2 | CASSLDTVAPIRLKQYF
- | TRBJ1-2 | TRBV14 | CASSQDSAYYGYTF
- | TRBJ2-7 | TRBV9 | CASSEGTDSYEQYF
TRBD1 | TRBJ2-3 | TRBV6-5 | CASSYGVDRDTDTQYF
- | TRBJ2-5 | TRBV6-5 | CATSYSELGETQYF
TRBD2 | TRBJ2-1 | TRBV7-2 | CASSPFLLTSGGNEQFF
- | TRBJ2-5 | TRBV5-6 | CASSAGLGTQYF
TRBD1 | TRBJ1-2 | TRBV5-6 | CASSLRGQAAGYTF
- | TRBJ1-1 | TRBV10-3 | CAISDYKGGGNTEAFF
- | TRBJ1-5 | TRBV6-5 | CASSSRQARNQPQHF
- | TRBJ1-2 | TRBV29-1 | CSVDGGLTPDYGYTF
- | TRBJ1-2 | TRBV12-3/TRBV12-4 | CASTPGRRAYGYTF
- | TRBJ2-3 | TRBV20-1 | CSARSGGGTDTQYF
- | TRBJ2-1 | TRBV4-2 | CASSQKGLEEQFF
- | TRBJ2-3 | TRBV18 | CASSPGLSSDTDTQYF
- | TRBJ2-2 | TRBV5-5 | CASSLEGVNTGELFF
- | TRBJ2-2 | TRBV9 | CASSVVDSGSDTGELFF
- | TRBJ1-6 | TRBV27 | CASSCYSFVGPLHF
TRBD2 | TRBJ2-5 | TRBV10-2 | CASKSSGGARWETQYF
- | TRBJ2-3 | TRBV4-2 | CASSQDLSGSDTQYF
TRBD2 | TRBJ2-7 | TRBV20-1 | CSARGTGTTYEQYF
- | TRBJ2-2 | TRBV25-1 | CASSEGQIRTGELFF
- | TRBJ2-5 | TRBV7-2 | CASSPEVGGAKTQYF
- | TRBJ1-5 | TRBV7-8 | CASSSQGIRRNQPQHF
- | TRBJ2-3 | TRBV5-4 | CASSLPLGAHTQYF
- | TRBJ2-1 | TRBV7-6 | CASSLQGGIYNEQFF
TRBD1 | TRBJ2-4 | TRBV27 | CASSDRANIQYF
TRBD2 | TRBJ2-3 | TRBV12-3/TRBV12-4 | CASSSLAGGPTDTQYF
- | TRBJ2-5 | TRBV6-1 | CASIEGGKETQYF
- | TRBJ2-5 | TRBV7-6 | CASSLDTSVETQYF